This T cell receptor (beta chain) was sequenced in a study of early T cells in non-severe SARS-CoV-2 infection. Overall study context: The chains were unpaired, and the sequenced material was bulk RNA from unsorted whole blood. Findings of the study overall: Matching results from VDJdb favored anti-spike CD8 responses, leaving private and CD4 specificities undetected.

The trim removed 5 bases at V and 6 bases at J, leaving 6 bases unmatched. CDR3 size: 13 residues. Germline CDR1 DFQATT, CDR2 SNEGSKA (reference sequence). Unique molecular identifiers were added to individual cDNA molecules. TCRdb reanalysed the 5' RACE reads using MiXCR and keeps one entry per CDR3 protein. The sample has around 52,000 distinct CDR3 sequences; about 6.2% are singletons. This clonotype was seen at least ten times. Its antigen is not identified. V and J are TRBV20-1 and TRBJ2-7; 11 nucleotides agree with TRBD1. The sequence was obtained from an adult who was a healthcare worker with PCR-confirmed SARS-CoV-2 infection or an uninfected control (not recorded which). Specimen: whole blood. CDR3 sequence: CSAGPGQGGEQYF. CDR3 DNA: TGCAGTGCTGGACCGGGACAGGGGGGCGAGCAGTACTTC.